The source of this T cell receptor beta chain is a study of T cells in localized non-small cell lung cancer. Generated by immunoSEQ multiplex PCR, the TCRdb table keeps only in-frame clones and is missing some. Seen here are around 40,000 clones, 75% to 90% observed once, and the top ten hold about 6.4%. With V trimmed by 7 bases and J by 8 bases, 16 bases remained unmatched. The CDR3 is 17 amino acids. Germline assignment: CDR1 MDHEN and CDR2 SYDVKM. This material consisted of peripheral blood, taken before any cancer treatment. The TCR originated in a man aged 35 to 69 with stage I lung adenocarcinoma. The V call is TRBV28, the J call TRBJ2-1, with 11 bases fitting TRBD2. CDR3 nucleotides: TGTGCCAGCACTCCCTGGGATGAACTAGCGGGAGTTTATGAGCAGTTCTTC. Its protein is CASTPWDELAGVYEQFF.